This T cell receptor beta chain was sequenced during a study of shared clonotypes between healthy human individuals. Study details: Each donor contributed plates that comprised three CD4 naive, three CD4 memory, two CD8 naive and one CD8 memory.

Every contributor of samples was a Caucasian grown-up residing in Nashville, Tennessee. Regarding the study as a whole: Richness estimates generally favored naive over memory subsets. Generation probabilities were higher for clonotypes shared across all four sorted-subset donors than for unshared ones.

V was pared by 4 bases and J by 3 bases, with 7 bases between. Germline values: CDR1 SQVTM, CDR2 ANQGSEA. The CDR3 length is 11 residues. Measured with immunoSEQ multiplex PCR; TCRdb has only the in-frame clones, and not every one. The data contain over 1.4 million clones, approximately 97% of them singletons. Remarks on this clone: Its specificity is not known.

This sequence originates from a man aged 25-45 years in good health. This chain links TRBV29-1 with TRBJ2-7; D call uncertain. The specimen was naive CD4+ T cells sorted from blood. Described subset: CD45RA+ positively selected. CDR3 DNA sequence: TGCAGCGTTGTTAGTGGCTACGAGCAGTACTTC. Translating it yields CSVVSGYEQYF.